Included here is one T cell receptor (beta chain) sequence, with context. This entry comes from a study of blood T cell repertoires in COVID-19. Study details: T cells, B-cell-depleted T cells, or PBMCs supplied cDNA or gDNA.

Repertoires were generated with immunoSEQ multiplex PCR, while TCRdb's copy carries only in-frame clones and drops some. This sample has 60,000 to 75,000 clones, with approximately 78% found just once. V was clipped by 5 bases and J by 1 base, with 13 bases between them. The CDR3 totals 15 residues. The germline CDR1 and CDR2 sequences are MNHEY and SVGAGI. The TCR comes from a woman aged 80 or over with acute or convalescent COVID-19. Sample: peripheral blood. The chain combines TRBV6-5 with TRBJ2-3; no definite D call. The DNA for the CDR3 is TGTGCCAGCAGTCTCCTAGTCGCGGGCACAGATACGCAGTATTTT. The encoded protein is CASSLLVAGTDTQYF.